The 14 T cell receptor beta chains below all came from one sample that was sequenced in a study of blood T cell repertoires in COVID-19 (TCRdb year 2020). Libraries came from the immunoSEQ multiplex PCR assay. TCRdb provides this immuneACCESS table in a form limited to in-frame rearrangements. Some clones are lacking; in checked studies, under half of them reflect an unresolved V gene, and why the rest are absent is not known. The sample profile shows more than 65,000 clones; about 93% of them were found once. The ten largest make up 8% to 10% of the sample. Material for sequencing was peripheral blood. Receptor source: a human donor in a cohort sampled during active COVID-19.

This clone was detected once. The chain has TRBV28 and TRBJ1-3, with D perhaps matching TRBD1 (5 bases). CDR1 and CDR2 (germline): MDHEN, SYDVKM. The CDR3 extends over 16 amino acids. The V and J ends lost 8 bases and 2 bases respectively, with 19 bases between them. The CDR3 protein is CASAGGGFPTGNTIYF. CDR3 coding DNA: TGTGCCAGCGCTGGGGGAGGGTTCCCCACTGGAAACACCATATATTTT.

CDR3 in amino acids: CASSGSGPLYEQYF. Here the CDR3 DNA reads TGTGCCAGCAGCGGAAGCGGCCCCCTCTACGAGCAGTACTTC. The rearrangement joins TRBV9 to TRBJ2-7; a weak D match, TRBD2 (5 bases). Germline-derived CDR1 and CDR2 are SGDLS and YYNGEE. This CDR3 has 14 amino acids. Trimming removed 3 bases from V and 3 bases from J, with 13 bases in between.

This chain joins TRBV5-6 and TRBJ2-5; 13 bases match TRBD2. Germline-derived CDR1 and CDR2 are SGHDT and YYEEEE. With 3 bases clipped from V and 2 bases from J, the junction kept 4 bases outside the gene matches. The CDR3 sequence is 16 residues long. The CDR3 loop reads CASSSGLAGAQETQYF. The CDR3 bases are TGTGCCAGCAGCTCCGGACTAGCGGGGGCACAAGAGACCCAGTACTTC.

CDR3 sequence reads: CASSYSGTIYEQYF. The CDR3 DNA sequence: TGTGCCAGCAGTTATTCGGGGACAATCTACGAGCAGTACTTC. The V and J genes are TRBV6-2 or TRBV6-3 and TRBJ2-7, with D perhaps TRBD1 (6 bases). The CDR3 is 14 residues long. Trimming shortened V by 3 bases and J by 3 bases, and 12 bases separated the two germline ends. Per germline, CDR1 MNHEY and CDR2 SVGEGT.

This clone was detected once. J is TRBJ2-7 and V is TRBV4-3; TRBD1 matches at 10 bases. The CDR3 consists of 14 residues. The germline V gene encodes CDR1 LGHNA and CDR2 YSLEER. J was trimmed by 4 bases and V by 4 bases; bases with no gene match: 4. This chain's CDR3 is CASSRGTGAYEQYF. CDR3 nucleotide sequence: TGCGCCAGCAGCCGAGGGACAGGGGCATACGAGCAGTACTTC.

The chain couples TRBV2 to TRBJ2-7; possible D gene TRBD1, 5 bases. The germline gives CDR1 SNHLY, CDR2 FYNNEI. The CDR3 has 13 residues. V lost 4 bases and J lost 2, with 9 bases in between. Here the CDR3 DNA reads TGTGCCAGCAGTGCGACAGCAACCTACGAGCAGTACTTC. This sequence encodes CASSATATYEQYF.

This clone was recorded only once. This chain joins TRBV28 and TRBJ2-7, with 12 bases aligning to TRBD2. The CDR3 loop spans 14 amino acids. The V segment lost 6 bases and the J segment 3 bases; nucleotides outside the gene matches: 3. Germline CDR1 reads MDHEN; CDR2 reads SYDVKM. CDR3 loop: CASSPSGGVYEQYF. CDR3 DNA sequence: TGTGCCAGCAGCCCTAGCGGGGGGGTCTACGAGCAGTACTTC.

This chain joins TRBV12-3 or TRBV12-4 and TRBJ1-2; no reliable D call. The V end lost 4 bases, the J end lost 7 bases, and 10 bases lay between the germline ends. This CDR3 has 12 residues. This chain's CDR3 is CASSSGALGYTF. In nucleotides, the CDR3 is TGTGCCAGCAGTTCCGGAGCGCTTGGCTACACCTTC.

The chain recombines TRBV18 with TRBJ2-2; 11 positions match TRBD1. The CDR3 extends over 16 amino acids. The V gene end was trimmed by 3 bases and the J gene end by 3 bases; junction bases not matched to a gene: 3. The germline V gene has CDR1 KGHSH and CDR2 LQKENI. Here the CDR3 DNA reads TGTGCCAGCTCACCTGGGACAGGGGGAGACACCGGGGAGCTGTTTTTT. This encodes CASSPGTGGDTGELFF.

J is TRBJ1-5 and V is TRBV19; 8 bases are shared with TRBD1. The CDR3 sequence is 15 residues long. V was clipped by 5 bases and J by 6 bases; unmatched bases: 9. Looked up from germline, CDR1 is LNHDA and CDR2 is SQIVND (reference sequence). Here the CDR3 DNA reads TGTGCCAGTAGTGCCCCCGGACAGGGAGTTCAGCCCCAGCATTTT. It translates to CASSAPGQGVQPQHF.

This clone occurred a few times. V and J are TRBV2 and TRBJ2-7; D may be TRBD2 (5 bases). V lost 6 bases and J lost 2, with 17 bases in between. Germline lookup yields CDR1 SNHLY and CDR2 FYNNEI. The CDR3 contains 15 residues. The CDR3 DNA sequence: TGTGCCAGCAGGGGGAGTGCCCTCAGCCCCTACGAGCAGTACTTC. Amino acid sequence: CASRGSALSPYEQYF.

The genes are TRBV27 and TRBJ2-7; possible D gene TRBD2, 5 bases. The CDR3 length is 16 residues. Trimming took 2 bases from V and 5 from J, leaving 19 bases between them. Germline assignment: CDR1 MNHEY and CDR2 SMNVEV (reference sequence). CDR3 coding DNA: TGTGCCAGCAGTTTAAGAGGGCAGCCGAATTGGGACGAGCAGTACTTC. It translates to CASSLRGQPNWDEQYF.

The chain has TRBV6-2 or TRBV6-3 and TRBJ1-1; 8 positions match TRBD1. The CDR3 runs to 14 residues. J gave up 4 bases and V 5 bases, and 6 bases lay outside the gene matches. The germline CDR1 and CDR2 sequences are MNHEY and SVGEGT. In nucleotides, the CDR3 is TGTGCCAGCAGTCGACAGGGGATGCCCACTGAAGCTTTCTTT. Its protein is CASSRQGMPTEAFF.

J is TRBJ1-4 and V is TRBV25-1, with 8 bases fitting TRBD1. V was pared by 8 bases and J by 10 bases, with 6 bases of the junction left unmatched. Germline V gives CDR1 MGHDK, CDR2 SYGVNS. The CDR3 is 12 residues long. CDR3 residues: CASVGTGGKLFF. CDR3 bases: TGTGCCAGCGTTGGAACAGGGGGAAAACTGTTTTTT.